Described below is a single TCR beta chain sequence and its context. The sample originates from a study of shared clonotypes between healthy human individuals. There are 15 residues in the CDR3. Trimming took off 0 bases at V and 1 base at J, with 11 bases between the two ends. Germline lookup yields CDR1 SGHRS and CDR2 YFSETQ. Execution of the assay was at deep level. Clones were sequenced by immunoSEQ multiplex PCR, and TCRdb holds only the in-frame ones, with some missing. Among around 2.5 million clones listed, 93% were seen once. The sample was naive CD4+ T cells from PBMCs. Specified subset: CD45RA+ positively selected. This clonotype originated in a man aged 18 to 30 in good health. Some clones in this sample may be carry-over from other donors' samples. V gene TRBV5-1 combines with J gene TRBJ2-7; D possibly corresponds to TRBD1 (5 bases). CDR3 sequence reads: CASSLGQSRSYEQYF. CDR3 sequence (DNA): TGCGCCAGCAGCTTGGGACAGTCCAGGTCCTACGAGCAGTACTTC.